The 19 T cell receptor beta chains reported below all come from one sample, sequenced in a study of lymphopenia after photon versus proton radiotherapy. Assay: immunoSEQ multiplex PCR; the TCRdb copy retains only in-frame clones and omits some. The repertoire holds about 29,000 clones, with roughly 90% as singletons. Sequenced material: peripheral blood, taken from a patient treated with proton-based radiotherapy. All receptors come from an older woman with cholangiocarcinoma. Some clones in this sample may be carry-over from other donors' samples.

CDR3 DNA: TGTGCCAGCAGCTTAAAACAGGGGGGGTATGAGCAGTTCTTC. Its protein is CASSLKQGGYEQFF. The V and J genes are TRBV5-4 and TRBJ2-1; TRBD1 might be the D (8 bases). The CDR3 covers 14 residues. The V gene's germline CDR1 is SGHNT and CDR2 YYREEE (reference sequence). Trimming pared 2 bases from V and 8 bases from J, leaving 14 bases between.

This clone was seen only once. The chain uses TRBV2 and TRBJ2-7; maybe TRBD1 (6 bases). Trimming pared 3 bases from V and 0 bases from J, leaving 6 bases between. Per the germline V gene, CDR1 is SNHLY and CDR2 is FYNNEI. This CDR3 region has 13 residues. CDR3 region: CASSETGSYEQYF. The DNA of the CDR3 is TGTGCCAGCAGTGAGACAGGCTCCTACGAGCAGTACTTC. Full variable domain (missing parts from reference TRBV2 and TRBJ2-7): EPEVTQTPSHQVTQMGQEVILRCVPISNHLYFYWYRQILGQKVEFLVSFYNNEISEKSEIFDDQFSVERPDGSNFTLKIRSTKLEDSAMYFCASSETGSYEQYFGPGTRLTVT.

This chain uses TRBV18 with TRBJ2-6; D might be TRBD2 (5 bases). The CDR3 runs to 15 residues. Trimming removed 4 bases from V and 3 bases from J, with 10 bases in between. CDR1 and CDR2 from the germline V gene are KGHSH and LQKENI. The CDR3 DNA reads TGTGCCAGCTCACACGCCGGGGTTGGGGCCAACGTCCTGACTTTC. Translating gives CASSHAGVGANVLTF.

V is TRBV9 and J is TRBJ2-7; no clear D gene. V was pared by 0 bases and J by 0 bases, with 7 bases between. The germline CDR1 and CDR2 sequences are SGDLS and YYNGEE. This CDR3 comprises 14 residues. The CDR3 is CASSVGESSYEQYF. Here the CDR3 DNA reads TGTGCCAGCAGCGTAGGTGAGAGCTCCTACGAGCAGTACTTC.

The chain recombines TRBV6-1 with TRBJ2-7; D gene ambiguous. Between the trimmed V and J ends, which lost 6 bases and 5 bases, there was a span of 14 bases. CDR3 length equals 13 residues. CDR1 is MNHNS, CDR2 SASEGT, per germline. The CDR3 nucleotides read TGTGCCAGCAGACGGCAGTTAATCCACGAGCAGTACTTC. Amino acid sequence: CASRRQLIHEQYF.

The chain has TRBV5-4 and TRBJ1-2, with 12 positions matching TRBD1. V shed 3 bases and J 4 bases; nucleotides not matched to a gene: 4. CDR3 length: 15 amino acids. The germline gives CDR1 SGHNT, CDR2 YYREEE (reference sequence). CDR3 loop: CASSSPGQGAYGYTF. In DNA form, the CDR3 reads TGTGCCAGCAGCTCGCCGGGACAGGGGGCCTATGGCTACACCTTC.

The chain combines TRBV7-9 with TRBJ1-1; maybe TRBD1 (6 bases). Per the germline V gene, CDR1 is SEHNR and CDR2 is FQNEAQ (reference sequence). V lost 6 bases and J lost 6, with 8 bases in between. The CDR3 totals 11 residues. The DNA of the CDR3 is TGTGCCAGCAGTTCAGGGGCTGAAGCTTTCTTT. It encodes CASSSGAEAFF.

V and J are TRBV9 and TRBJ2-3; D might be TRBD1 (6 bases). CDR1 is SGDLS, CDR2 YYNGEE, per germline. The V and J ends lost 0 bases and 1 base respectively, with 12 bases between them. CDR3 length: 16 residues. The CDR3 protein is CASSVVSGVGTDTQYF. In DNA form, the CDR3 reads TGTGCCAGCAGCGTAGTCTCAGGGGTGGGCACAGATACGCAGTATTTT.

The chain is built from TRBV10-3 and TRBJ2-5, with 10 bases fitting TRBD1. CDR3 length equals 21 residues. From germline, CDR1 is ENHRY and CDR2 SYGVKD. Trimming at V came to 8 bases and at J to 4 bases, leaving 28 bases not matched to a gene. The CDR3 coding sequence is TGTGCCATCTTATATGTTCCGGGACAGGGGCCCGAGGAGGCCCCTCGAGAGACCCAGTACTTC. It translates to CAILYVPGQGPEEAPRETQYF.

This rearrangement joins TRBV7-8 to TRBJ2-7, with D maybe TRBD2 (7 bases). The V and J ends lost 5 bases and 3 bases respectively, with 11 bases between them. Germline-derived CDR1 and CDR2 are SGHVS and FQNEAQ. The CDR3 runs to 13 residues. CDR3 in DNA: TGTGCCAGCAGCAGCGGGACACTCTACGAGCAGTACTTC. Translating gives CASSSGTLYEQYF.

This chain joins TRBV11-2 and TRBJ2-7; 12 bases are a match to TRBD2. This CDR3 has 16 amino acids. CDR1 is SGHAT, CDR2 FQNNGV, per germline. V trimming: 5 bases; J trimming: 4 bases; junction bases outside the gene matches: 9. CDR3 sequence (DNA): TGTGCCAGCAGCCCTCTAGCGGGGGGGAAAAGGTACGAGCAGTACTTC. This gives the protein CASSPLAGGKRYEQYF.

V gene TRBV9 combines with J gene TRBJ1-2; 7 bases match TRBD1. The germline gives CDR1 SGDLS, CDR2 YYNGEE. CDR3 length equals 17 residues. The junction had 12 bases not matched to a gene; V was cut back by 3 bases and J by 1 base. The CDR3 DNA sequence: TGTGCCAGCAGCGACCGCACCACAGGGGCAAGTAACTATGGCTACACCTTC. Translating gives CASSDRTTGASNYGYTF.

J is TRBJ1-6 and V is TRBV6-4; TRBD1 aligns across 9 bases. Germline CDR1 is MRHNA and CDR2 is SNTAGT. The CDR3 is 16 amino acids. V lost 4 bases and J lost 6; bases outside the gene matches: 7. The CDR3 loop reads CASSVLGQGSNSPLHF. DNA of the CDR3: TGTGCCAGCAGTGTCCTCGGACAGGGGTCTAATTCACCCCTCCACTTT.

The chain uses TRBV2 and TRBJ2-7; TRBD2 matches at 7 bases. With 2 bases clipped from V and 4 bases from J, the junction kept 8 bases outside the gene matches. The CDR3 has 15 residues. Germline values: CDR1 SNHLY, CDR2 FYNNEI. CDR3 protein: CASSENRGVWYEQYF. DNA for the CDR3: TGTGCCAGCAGTGAAAACCGGGGGGTATGGTACGAGCAGTACTTC.

The J gene is TRBJ2-1, the V gene TRBV5-1; D gene ambiguous. CDR3 length: 13 residues. V lost 8 bases and J 5 bases, leaving 14 bases between the germline ends. CDR1 is SGHRS, CDR2 YFSETQ, per germline. As DNA, the CDR3 is TGCGCCAGTCGTCCCCATACAAACAATGAGCAGTTCTTC. Translation gives CASRPHTNNEQFF.

The rearrangement uses TRBV10-1 and TRBJ2-3, with TRBD2 matching over 9 bases. The CDR3 totals 16 residues. J was trimmed by 0 bases and V by 8 bases; bases with no gene match: 9. Germline assignment: CDR1 WNHNN and CDR2 SYGVQD (reference sequence). The CDR3 DNA sequence: TGCGCCAGCCGATCAGGCGGGAGGGCTAGCACAGATACGCAGTATTTT. Its protein is CASRSGGRASTDTQYF.

The chain recombines TRBV13 with TRBJ2-3; D may be TRBD1 (5 bases). Germline assignment: CDR1 PRHDT and CDR2 FYEKMQ (reference sequence). The CDR3 is made up of 14 amino acids. Trimming cost V 5 bases and J 9 bases, with 18 bases left between them. CDR3 sequence: CASSPQTTKGTQYF. The CDR3 coding sequence is TGTGCCAGCAGCCCCCAGACCACGAAGGGGACGCAGTATTTT.

The CDR3 is CASSLSGVGGNTIYF. CDR3 DNA: TGTGCCAGCAGCTTATCAGGTGTTGGGGGAAACACCATATATTTT. This chain uses TRBV7-2 with TRBJ1-3; D is unresolved. Per the germline V gene, CDR1 is SGHTA and CDR2 is FQGNSA. CDR3 size: 15 residues. V lost 2 bases to trimming and J lost 4 bases, with 12 bases between them.

The chain combines TRBV29-1 with TRBJ1-1, with D possibly being TRBD1 (5 bases). The CDR3 length is 13 residues. CDR1 SQVTM and CDR2 ANQGSEA come from the germline V gene. Trimming cost V 7 bases and J 1 base, with 13 bases left between them. The CDR3 sequence is CSASRGTNTEAFF. Here the CDR3 DNA reads TGCAGCGCCTCGAGGGGTACGAACACTGAAGCTTTCTTT.